These T cell receptor beta chains were read from a single sample in a study of shared clonotypes between healthy human individuals. Only in-frame clones appear in the TCRdb table, and some are missing; sequencing was by immunoSEQ multiplex PCR. The sample has 550,000 to 650,000 clones; approximately 96% are singletons. What was sequenced was naive CD8+ T cells sorted from blood. The receptors originated from a woman aged 25 to 39 in good health. Both conserved end residues are part of each CDR3.

j_call,v_call,cdr3_aa
TRBJ2-1,TRBV29-1,CSVEGGLADSSYNEQFF
TRBJ1-4,TRBV10-3,CAISEDPDNEKLFF
TRBJ1-1,TRBV5-5,CASRETPMNTEAFF
TRBJ2-7,TRBV7-6,CASSSSLAGGAKTEQYF
TRBJ2-1,TRBV29-1,CSVEGPGTGGIYEQFF
TRBJ2-7,TRBV5-1,CASSLEGEQYF
TRBJ2-5,TRBV7-9,CASSPFVGGRAETQYF
TRBJ1-1,TRBV9,CASSEDSAEMGTEAFF
TRBJ2-7,TRBV20-1,CSARDGYEQYF
TRBJ2-2,TRBV2,CASSYGTEGGDTGELFF
TRBJ1-6,TRBV28,CASSLTGSNSPLHF
TRBJ2-7,TRBV5-1,CASSFLLARDEQYF
TRBJ1-4,TRBV27,CASSSQGAPTNEKLFF
TRBJ2-3,TRBV5-4,CASSPGVPDTQYF
TRBJ2-1,TRBV2,CASSAVGTYNEQFF
TRBJ2-2,TRBV5-1,CASSLDLGSYTGELFF
.,TRBV29-1,CSVEFAGAGYEQYF
TRBJ1-1,TRBV2,CAGTENTEAFF
TRBJ1-5,TRBV20-1,CSPRGGQPQHF
TRBJ2-1,TRBV6-5,CASRLGRAAYNEQFF
TRBJ1-5,TRBV15,CATDGTGLGQPQHF
TRBJ1-1,TRBV6-5,CASSYAGYTEAFF
TRBJ2-7,TRBV2,CASSDPTSGREQYF
TRBJ2-7,TRBV19,CASSIDPTGIAREQYF
TRBJ2-1,TRBV6-6,CASSPLRENEQFF
TRBJ2-5,TRBV4-1,CATSPRQGFSGETQYF
.,TRBV14,CASSHRSRPYEQYF
TRBJ1-2,TRBV27,CASRPQGFYGYTF
TRBJ1-3,TRBV28,CASSLSQGSGNTIYF
TRBJ2-2,TRBV28,CASIGWSLVVNTGELFF
TRBJ2-5,TRBV28,CASSFPTAGTGTGETQYF
TRBJ2-7,TRBV29-1,CSVEDNFSYEQYF
TRBJ2-7,TRBV27,CASSLVDEQYF
TRBJ1-5,TRBV19,CATTYGQGLDQPQHF
TRBJ2-4,TRBV5-6,CASSLAGRHIQYF
TRBJ1-5,TRBV19,CASSMDSINQPQHF
TRBJ1-2,TRBV27,CASSLLGGANGYTF
TRBJ2-1,TRBV27,CASGRGAYNEQFF
TRBJ1-1,TRBV5-1,CASSYRGGGTEAFF
TRBJ1-5,TRBV28,CASSSQGSNQPQHF
TRBJ1-1,TRBV7-2,CASSLRRGSEAFF
TRBJ1-2,TRBV10-3,CATAFGTGPIYGYTF
TRBJ2-7,TRBV28,CASSLTGTDDYEQYF
TRBJ2-2,TRBV5-4,CASSPPSDYTGELFF
TRBJ2-3,TRBV29-1,CSVGPGGKPTDTQYF
TRBJ1-5,TRBV21-1,CASSSRTGTANQPQHF
TRBJ2-5,TRBV6-5,CASSPGPQETQYF
TRBJ2-3,TRBV6-6,CASSYSGPTSDTQYF
TRBJ2-7,TRBV29-1,CSVTRRDRGHEQYF